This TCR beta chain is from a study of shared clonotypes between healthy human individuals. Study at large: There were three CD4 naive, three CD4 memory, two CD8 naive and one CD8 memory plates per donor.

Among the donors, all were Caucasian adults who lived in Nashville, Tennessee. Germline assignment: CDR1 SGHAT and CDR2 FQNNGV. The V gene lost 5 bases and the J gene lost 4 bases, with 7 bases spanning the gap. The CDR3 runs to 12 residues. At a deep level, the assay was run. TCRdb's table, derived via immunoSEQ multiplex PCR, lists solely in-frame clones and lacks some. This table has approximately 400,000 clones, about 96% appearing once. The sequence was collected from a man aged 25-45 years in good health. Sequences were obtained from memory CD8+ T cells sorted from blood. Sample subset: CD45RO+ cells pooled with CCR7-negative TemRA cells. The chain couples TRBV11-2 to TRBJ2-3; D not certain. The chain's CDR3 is CASSRYSDTQYF. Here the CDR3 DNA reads TGTGCCAGCAGCCGCTACTCAGATACGCAGTATTTT.